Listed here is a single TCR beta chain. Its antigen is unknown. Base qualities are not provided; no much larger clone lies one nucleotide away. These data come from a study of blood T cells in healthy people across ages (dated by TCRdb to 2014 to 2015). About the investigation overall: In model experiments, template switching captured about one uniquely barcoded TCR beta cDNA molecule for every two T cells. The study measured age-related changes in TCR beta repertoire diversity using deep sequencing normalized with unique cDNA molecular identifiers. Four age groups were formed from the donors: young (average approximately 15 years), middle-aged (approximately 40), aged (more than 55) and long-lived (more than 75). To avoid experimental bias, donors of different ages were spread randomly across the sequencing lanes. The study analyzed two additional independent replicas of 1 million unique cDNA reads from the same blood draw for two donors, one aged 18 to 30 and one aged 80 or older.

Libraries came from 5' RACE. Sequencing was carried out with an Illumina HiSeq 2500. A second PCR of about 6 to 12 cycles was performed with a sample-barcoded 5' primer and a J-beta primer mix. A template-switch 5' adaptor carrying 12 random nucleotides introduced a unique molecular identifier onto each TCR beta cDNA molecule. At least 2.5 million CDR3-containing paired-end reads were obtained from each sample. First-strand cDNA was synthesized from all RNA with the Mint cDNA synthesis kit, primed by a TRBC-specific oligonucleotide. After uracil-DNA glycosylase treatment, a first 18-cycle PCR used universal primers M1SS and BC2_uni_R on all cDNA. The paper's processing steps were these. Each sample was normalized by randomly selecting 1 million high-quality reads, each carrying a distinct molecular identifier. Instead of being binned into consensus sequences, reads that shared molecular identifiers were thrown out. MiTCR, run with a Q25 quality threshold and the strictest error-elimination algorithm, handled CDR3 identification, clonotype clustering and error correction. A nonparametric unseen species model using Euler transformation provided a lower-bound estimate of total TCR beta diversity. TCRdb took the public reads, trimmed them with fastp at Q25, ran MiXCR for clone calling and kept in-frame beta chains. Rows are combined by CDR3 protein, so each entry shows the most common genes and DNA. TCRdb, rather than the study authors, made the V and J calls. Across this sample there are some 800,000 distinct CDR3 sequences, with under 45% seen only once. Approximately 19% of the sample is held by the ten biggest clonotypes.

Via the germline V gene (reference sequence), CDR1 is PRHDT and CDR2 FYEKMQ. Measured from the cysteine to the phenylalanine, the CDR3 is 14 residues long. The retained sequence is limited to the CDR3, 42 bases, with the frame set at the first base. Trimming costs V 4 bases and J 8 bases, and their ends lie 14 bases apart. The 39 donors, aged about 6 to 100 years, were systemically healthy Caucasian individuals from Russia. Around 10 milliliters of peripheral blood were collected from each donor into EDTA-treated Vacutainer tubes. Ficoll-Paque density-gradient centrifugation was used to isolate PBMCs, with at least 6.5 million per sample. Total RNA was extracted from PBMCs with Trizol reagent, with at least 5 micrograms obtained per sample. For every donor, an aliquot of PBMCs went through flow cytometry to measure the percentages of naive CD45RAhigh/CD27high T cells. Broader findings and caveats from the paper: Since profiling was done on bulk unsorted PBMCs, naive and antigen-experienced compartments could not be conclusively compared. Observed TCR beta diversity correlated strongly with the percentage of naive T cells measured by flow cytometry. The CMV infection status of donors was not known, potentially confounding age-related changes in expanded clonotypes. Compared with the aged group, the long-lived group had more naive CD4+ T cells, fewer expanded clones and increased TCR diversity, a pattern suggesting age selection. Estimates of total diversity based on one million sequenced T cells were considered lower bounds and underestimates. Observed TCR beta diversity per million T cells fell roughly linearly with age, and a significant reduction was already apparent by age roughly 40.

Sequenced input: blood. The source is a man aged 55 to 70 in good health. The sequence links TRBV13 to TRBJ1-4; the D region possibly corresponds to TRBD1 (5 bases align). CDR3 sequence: CASSSPGPGEKLFF. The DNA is TGTGCCAGCAGCTCCCCGGGACCTGGGGAAAAACTGTTTTTT.